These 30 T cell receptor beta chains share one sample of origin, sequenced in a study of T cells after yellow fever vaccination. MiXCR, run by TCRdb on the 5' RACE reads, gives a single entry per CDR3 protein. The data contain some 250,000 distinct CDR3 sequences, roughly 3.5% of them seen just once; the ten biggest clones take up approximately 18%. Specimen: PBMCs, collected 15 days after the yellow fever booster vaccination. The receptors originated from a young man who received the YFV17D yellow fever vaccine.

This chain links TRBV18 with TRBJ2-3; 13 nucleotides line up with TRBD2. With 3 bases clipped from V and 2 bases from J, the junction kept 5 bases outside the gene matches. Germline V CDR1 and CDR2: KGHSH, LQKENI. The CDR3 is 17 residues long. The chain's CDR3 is CASSPYGLAGVTDTQYF. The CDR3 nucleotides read TGTGCCAGCTCACCCTACGGACTAGCGGGGGTCACAGATACGCAGTATTTT.

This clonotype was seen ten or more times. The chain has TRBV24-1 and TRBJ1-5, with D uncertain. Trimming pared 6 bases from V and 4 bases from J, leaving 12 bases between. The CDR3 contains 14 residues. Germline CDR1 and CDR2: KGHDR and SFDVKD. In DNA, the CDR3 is TGTGCCACCAGTCATCGCCTGGGTAATCAGCCCCAGCATTTT. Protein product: CATSHRLGNQPQHF.

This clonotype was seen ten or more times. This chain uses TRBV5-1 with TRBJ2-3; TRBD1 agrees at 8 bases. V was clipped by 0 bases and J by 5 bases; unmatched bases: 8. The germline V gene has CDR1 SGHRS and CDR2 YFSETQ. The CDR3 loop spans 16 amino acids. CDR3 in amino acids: CASSLAPDRAIDTQYF. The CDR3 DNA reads TGCGCCAGCAGCTTGGCCCCGGACAGGGCGATAGATACGCAGTATTTT.

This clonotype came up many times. The CDR3 DNA reads TGCGCCAGCAGCCTAGACAGGGTGTTGGATTCACCCCTCCACTTT. Translated, it gives CASSLDRVLDSPLHF. The V gene is TRBV4-1, the J gene TRBJ1-6, with 7 positions matching TRBD1. The CDR3 is made up of 15 amino acids. CDR1 and CDR2 (germline): MGHRA, YSYEKL. Germline trimming cut 4 bases from V and 8 bases from J; bases unmatched to any gene: 8.

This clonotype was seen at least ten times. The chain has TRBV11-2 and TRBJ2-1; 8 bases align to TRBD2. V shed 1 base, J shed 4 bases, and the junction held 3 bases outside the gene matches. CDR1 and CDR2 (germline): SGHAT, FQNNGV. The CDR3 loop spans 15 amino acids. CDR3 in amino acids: CASSLAAGVYNEQFF. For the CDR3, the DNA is TGTGCCAGCAGCTTAGCAGCGGGGGTATACAATGAGCAGTTCTTC.

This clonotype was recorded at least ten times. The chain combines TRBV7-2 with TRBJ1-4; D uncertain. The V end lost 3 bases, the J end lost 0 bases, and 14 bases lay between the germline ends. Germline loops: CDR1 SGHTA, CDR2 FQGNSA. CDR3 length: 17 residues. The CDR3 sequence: CASSFPQRGATNEKLFF. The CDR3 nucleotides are TGTGCCAGCAGCTTCCCCCAACGGGGTGCAACTAATGAAAAACTGTTTTTT.

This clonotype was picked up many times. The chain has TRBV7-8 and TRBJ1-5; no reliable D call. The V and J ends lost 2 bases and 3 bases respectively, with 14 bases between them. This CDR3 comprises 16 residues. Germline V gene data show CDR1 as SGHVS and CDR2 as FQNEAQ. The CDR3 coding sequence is TGTGCCAGCAGCTTACAGGCTAAGGTAGTCAATCAGCCCCAGCATTTT. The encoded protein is CASSLQAKVVNQPQHF.

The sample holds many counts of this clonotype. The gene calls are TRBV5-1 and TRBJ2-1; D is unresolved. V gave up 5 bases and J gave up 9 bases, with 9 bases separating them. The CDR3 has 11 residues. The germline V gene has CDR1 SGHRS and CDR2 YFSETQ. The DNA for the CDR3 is TGCGCCAGCAGGGGTGGAGCTGAGCAGTTCTTC. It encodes CASRGGAEQFF.

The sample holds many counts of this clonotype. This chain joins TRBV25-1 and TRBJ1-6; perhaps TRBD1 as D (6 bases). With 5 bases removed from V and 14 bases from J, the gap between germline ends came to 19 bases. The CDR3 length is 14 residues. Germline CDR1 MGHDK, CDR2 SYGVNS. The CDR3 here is CASSQDSGVGSLHF. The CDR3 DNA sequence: TGTGCCAGCAGTCAGGACAGTGGGGTCGGATCCCTCCACTTT.

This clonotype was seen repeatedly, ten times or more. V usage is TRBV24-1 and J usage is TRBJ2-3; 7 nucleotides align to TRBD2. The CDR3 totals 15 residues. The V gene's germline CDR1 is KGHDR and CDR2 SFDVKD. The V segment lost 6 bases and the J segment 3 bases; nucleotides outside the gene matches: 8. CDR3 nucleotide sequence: TGTGCCACCAGTCCGGGAGCGGGGCGTACAGATACGCAGTATTTT. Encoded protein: CATSPGAGRTDTQYF.

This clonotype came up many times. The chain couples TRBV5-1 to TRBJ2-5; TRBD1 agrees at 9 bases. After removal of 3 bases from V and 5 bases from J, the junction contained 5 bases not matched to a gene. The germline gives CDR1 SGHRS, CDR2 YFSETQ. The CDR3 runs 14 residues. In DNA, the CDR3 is TGCGCCAGCAGCTGGGGGGACAGGGCGGAGACCCAGTACTTC. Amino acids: CASSWGDRAETQYF.

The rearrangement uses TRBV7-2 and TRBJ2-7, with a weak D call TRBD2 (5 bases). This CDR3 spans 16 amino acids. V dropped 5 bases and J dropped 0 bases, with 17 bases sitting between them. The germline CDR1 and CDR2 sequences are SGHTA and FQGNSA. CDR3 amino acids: CASSRLLGVSSYEQYF. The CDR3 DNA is TGTGCCAGCAGCCGCCTCCTCGGGGTCAGCTCCTACGAGCAGTACTTC. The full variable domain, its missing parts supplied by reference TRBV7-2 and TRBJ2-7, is GAGVSQSPSNKVTEKGKDVELRCDPISGHTALYWYRQSLGQGLEFLIYFQGNSAPDKSGLPSDRFSAERTGGSVSTLTIQRTQQEDSAVYLCASSRLLGVSSYEQYFGPGTRLTVT.

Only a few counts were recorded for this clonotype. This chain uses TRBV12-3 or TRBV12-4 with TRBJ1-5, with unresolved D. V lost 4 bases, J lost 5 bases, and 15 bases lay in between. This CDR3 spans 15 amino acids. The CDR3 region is CASSSTYYGDQPQHF. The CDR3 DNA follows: TGTGCCAGCAGTTCTACATATTACGGGGATCAGCCCCAGCATTTT.

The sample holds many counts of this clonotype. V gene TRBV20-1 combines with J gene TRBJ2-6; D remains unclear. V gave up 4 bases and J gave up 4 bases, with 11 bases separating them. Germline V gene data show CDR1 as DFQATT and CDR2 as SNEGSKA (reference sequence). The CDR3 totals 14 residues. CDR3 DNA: TGCAGTGCTACTGGGGTTAGGGGGGCCAACGTCCTGACTTTC. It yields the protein CSATGVRGANVLTF.

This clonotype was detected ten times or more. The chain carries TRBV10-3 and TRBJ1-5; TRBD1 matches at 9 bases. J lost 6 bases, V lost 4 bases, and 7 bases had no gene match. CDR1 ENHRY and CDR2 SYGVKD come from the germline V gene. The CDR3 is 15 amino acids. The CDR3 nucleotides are TGTGCCATCAGTGGTGGGACAGGGATTAGTCAGCCCCAGCATTTT. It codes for CAISGGTGISQPQHF.

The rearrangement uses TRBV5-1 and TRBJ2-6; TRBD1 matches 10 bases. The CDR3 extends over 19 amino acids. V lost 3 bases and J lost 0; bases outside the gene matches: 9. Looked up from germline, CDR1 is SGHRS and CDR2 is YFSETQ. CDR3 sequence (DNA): TGCGCCAGCAGCTGGGCCGGGACAGGGGCGTTCTCTGGGGCCAACGTCCTGACTTTC. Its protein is CASSWAGTGAFSGANVLTF.

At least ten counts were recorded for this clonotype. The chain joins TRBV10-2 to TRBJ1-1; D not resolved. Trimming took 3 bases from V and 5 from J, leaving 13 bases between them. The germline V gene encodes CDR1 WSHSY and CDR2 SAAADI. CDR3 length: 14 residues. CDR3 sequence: CASSESGHRTEAFF. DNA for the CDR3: TGCGCCAGCAGTGAATCAGGTCATCGGACTGAAGCTTTCTTT.

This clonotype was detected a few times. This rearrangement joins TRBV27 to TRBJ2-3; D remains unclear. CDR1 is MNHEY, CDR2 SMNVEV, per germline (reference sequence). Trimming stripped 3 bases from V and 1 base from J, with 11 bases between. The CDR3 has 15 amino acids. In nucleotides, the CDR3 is TGTGCCAGCAGTTTTTGGGCTGTCGGCACAGATACGCAGTATTTT. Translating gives CASSFWAVGTDTQYF.

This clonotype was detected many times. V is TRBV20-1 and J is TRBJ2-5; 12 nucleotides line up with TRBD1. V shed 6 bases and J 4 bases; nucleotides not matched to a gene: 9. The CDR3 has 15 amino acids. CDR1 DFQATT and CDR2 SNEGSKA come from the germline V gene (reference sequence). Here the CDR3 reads CSASGTGGRGETQYF. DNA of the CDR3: TGCAGTGCGTCTGGGACAGGGGGCAGAGGAGAGACCCAGTACTTC.

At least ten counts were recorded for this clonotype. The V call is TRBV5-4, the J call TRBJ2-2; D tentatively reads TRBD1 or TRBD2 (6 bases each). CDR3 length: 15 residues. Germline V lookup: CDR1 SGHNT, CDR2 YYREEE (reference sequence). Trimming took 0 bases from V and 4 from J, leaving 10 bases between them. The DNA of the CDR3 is TGTGCCAGCAGCTTGGTGGGGGGCACCACCGGGGAGCTGTTTTTT. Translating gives CASSLVGGTTGELFF.

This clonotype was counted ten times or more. CDR3 in amino acids: CSSGDPSNQPQHF. The CDR3 DNA follows: TGCAGTTCGGGGGACCCTAGCAATCAGCCCCAGCATTTT. The chain combines TRBV20-1 with TRBJ1-5, with D perhaps TRBD1 (5 bases). The V and J ends lost 8 bases and 0 bases respectively, with 11 bases between them. The CDR3 is 13 residues long. Germline CDR1 DFQATT, CDR2 SNEGSKA (reference sequence).

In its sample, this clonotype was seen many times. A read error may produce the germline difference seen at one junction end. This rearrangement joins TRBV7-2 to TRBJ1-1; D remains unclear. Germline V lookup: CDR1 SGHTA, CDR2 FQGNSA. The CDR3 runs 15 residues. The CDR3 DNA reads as TGTGCCAGCAGCCCGAAGCTGGGATTGAAGACTGAAGCTTTCTTT. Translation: CASSPKLGLKTEAFF.

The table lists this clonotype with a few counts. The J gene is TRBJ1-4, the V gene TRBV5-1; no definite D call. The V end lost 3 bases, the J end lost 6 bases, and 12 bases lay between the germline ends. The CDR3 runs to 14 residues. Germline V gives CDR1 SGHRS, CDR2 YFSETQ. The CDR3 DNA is TGCGCCAGCAGCTCCTTGCCGCGGGATGAAAAACTGTTTTTT. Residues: CASSSLPRDEKLFF.

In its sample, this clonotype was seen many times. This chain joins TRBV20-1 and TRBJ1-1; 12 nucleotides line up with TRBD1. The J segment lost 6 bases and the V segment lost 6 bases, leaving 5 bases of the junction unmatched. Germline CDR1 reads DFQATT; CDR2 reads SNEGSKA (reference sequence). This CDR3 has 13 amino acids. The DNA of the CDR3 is TGCAGTGCAAAGGGACAGGGGGCGTCTGAAGCTTTCTTT. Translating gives CSAKGQGASEAFF.

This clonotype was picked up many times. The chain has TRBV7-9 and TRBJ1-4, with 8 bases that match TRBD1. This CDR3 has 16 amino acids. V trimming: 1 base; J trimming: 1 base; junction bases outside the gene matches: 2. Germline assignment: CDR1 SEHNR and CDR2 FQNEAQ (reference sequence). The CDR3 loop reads CASSLGDRGTNEKLFF. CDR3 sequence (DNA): TGTGCCAGCAGCTTAGGAGACAGGGGAACTAATGAAAAACTGTTTTTT.

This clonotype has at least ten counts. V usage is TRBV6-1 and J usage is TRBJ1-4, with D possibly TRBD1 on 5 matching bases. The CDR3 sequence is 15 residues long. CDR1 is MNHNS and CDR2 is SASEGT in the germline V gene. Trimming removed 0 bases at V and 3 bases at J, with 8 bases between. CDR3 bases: TGTGCCAGCAGTGAAGCCCCGACAGCTAATGAAAAACTGTTTTTT. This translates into CASSEAPTANEKLFF.

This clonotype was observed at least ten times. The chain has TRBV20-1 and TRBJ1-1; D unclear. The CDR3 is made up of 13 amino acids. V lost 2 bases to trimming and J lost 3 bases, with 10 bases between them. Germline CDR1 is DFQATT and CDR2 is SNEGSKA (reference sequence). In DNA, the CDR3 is TGCAGTGCTAGATGCGGGTCTGACACTGAAGCTTTCTTT. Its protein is CSARCGSDTEAFF.

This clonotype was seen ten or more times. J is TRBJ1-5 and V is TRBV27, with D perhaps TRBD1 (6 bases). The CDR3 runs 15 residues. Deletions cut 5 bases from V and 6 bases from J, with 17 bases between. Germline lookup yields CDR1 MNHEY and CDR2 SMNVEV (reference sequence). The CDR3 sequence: CASSPDGGGTQPQHF. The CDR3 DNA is TGTGCCAGCAGTCCGGACGGGGGCGGAACTCAGCCCCAGCATTTT.

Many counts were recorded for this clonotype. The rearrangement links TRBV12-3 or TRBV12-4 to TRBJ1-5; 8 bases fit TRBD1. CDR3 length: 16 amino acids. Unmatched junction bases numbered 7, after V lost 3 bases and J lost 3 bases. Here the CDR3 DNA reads TGTGCCAGCAGTTTTGGACAGGGCGGGGTCAATCAGCCCCAGCATTTT. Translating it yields CASSFGQGGVNQPQHF.

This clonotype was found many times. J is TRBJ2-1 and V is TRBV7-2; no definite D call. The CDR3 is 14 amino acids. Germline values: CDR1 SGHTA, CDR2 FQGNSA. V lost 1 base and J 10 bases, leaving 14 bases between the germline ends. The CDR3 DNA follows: TGTGCCAGCAGCTTAGACATGGTAAACTGGGAGCAGTTCTTC. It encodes CASSLDMVNWEQFF.